A single sample gave rise to the 21 T cell receptor beta chains below, sequenced in a study of identical twins (dated by TCRdb to between 2015 and 2016). The library came from 5' RACE. Sequencer: Illumina HiSeq 2000. The raw public data were reprocessed by TCRdb itself: fastp quality trimming at Q25, MiXCR clonotype calling, in-frame beta chains only. Identical CDR3 protein sequences are pooled into one entry, listed with their most common genes and DNA. Counted in this sample were some 690,000 distinct CDR3 sequences; less than 25% of them appeared once. Clones ranked in the top ten supply 4.3% of the sample. These sequences were also reported in another study, on T cells expressing NK-cell markers.

The sample was PBMCs. The source is a woman younger than 35 in good health.

The V gene is TRBV20-1, the J gene TRBJ2-2; maybe TRBD2 (6 bases). This CDR3 has 14 amino acids. Germline lookup yields CDR1 DFQATT and CDR2 SNEGSKA (reference sequence). Between the trimmed V and J ends, which lost 7 bases and 3 bases, there was a span of 15 bases. The CDR3 nucleotides are TGCAGTGTCGCGACTAGACGATACACCGGGGAGCTGTTTTTT. Amino acids: CSVATRRYTGELFF.

This clonotype was counted only a few times. The rearrangement joins TRBV5-1 to TRBJ2-7; no reliable D call. Between the trimmed V and J ends, which lost 0 bases and 2 bases, there was a span of 15 bases. This CDR3 region has 16 residues. Germline CDR1 SGHRS, CDR2 YFSETQ. The CDR3 loop reads CASSLGAQALTYEQYF. The CDR3 nucleotides read TGCGCCAGCAGCTTGGGGGCCCAGGCTTTAACCTACGAGCAGTACTTC. The full variable domain, with the rest looked up from reference TRBV5-1 and TRBJ2-7, is KAGVTQTPRYLIKTRGQQVTLSCSPISGHRSVSWYQQTPGQGLQFLFEYFSETQRNKGNFPGRFSGRQFSNSRSEMNVSTLELGDSALYLCASSLGAQALTYEQYFGPGTRLTVT.

V usage is TRBV6-2 or TRBV6-3 and J usage is TRBJ1-1, with D hard to call. The CDR3 has 13 amino acids. V was clipped by 3 bases and J by 5 bases, with 10 bases between them. Germline V lookup: CDR1 MNHEY, CDR2 SVGEGT. CDR3 sequence reads: CASSYDGWTEAFF. The CDR3, as DNA: TGTGCCAGCAGTTATGACGGTTGGACTGAAGCTTTCTTT.

This clonotype has a count of ten or more. The gene calls are TRBV20-1 and TRBJ2-5; D may be TRBD2 (6 bases). The germline V gene has CDR1 DFQATT and CDR2 SNEGSKA (reference sequence). Trimming took off 3 bases at V and 5 bases at J, with 16 bases between the two ends. The CDR3 extends over 14 amino acids. The CDR3 loop reads CSARGEVERETQYF. The CDR3 DNA sequence: TGCAGTGCTAGGGGGGAGGTGGAGCGGGAGACCCAGTACTTC.

The chain links TRBV5-6 to TRBJ2-3, with 11 bases matching TRBD2. J was trimmed by 4 bases and V by 4 bases; bases with no gene match: 8. Germline assignment: CDR1 SGHDT and CDR2 YYEEEE. This CDR3 has 16 amino acids. CDR3 region: CASSIIAGGPPDTQYF. CDR3 DNA sequence: TGTGCCAGCAGCATTATAGCGGGAGGGCCCCCAGATACGCAGTATTTT.

The chain combines TRBV20-1 with TRBJ2-7; 8 bases map to TRBD2. CDR1 DFQATT and CDR2 SNEGSKA come from the germline V gene (reference sequence). V lost 5 bases and J lost 5; bases outside the gene matches: 11. The CDR3 runs 14 residues. CDR3 protein: CSALPGLGLHEQYF. The CDR3 bases are TGCAGTGCTCTTCCGGGACTAGGTCTCCACGAGCAGTACTTC.

About this clonotype: The junction and the germline gene differ at one end; a read error may be behind it. The gene calls are TRBV3-1 and TRBJ2-1; D ambiguous. The CDR3 has 15 residues. Germline V gene sequence: CDR1 LGHDT, CDR2 YNNKEL (reference sequence). The CDR3 loop is CASCQIQSSYNEQFF. CDR3 in DNA: TGTGCCAGCTGCCAAATCCAGAGCTCCTACAATGAGCAGTTCTTC.

This clonotype was seen a handful of times. The rearrangement joins TRBV7-2 to TRBJ2-7; 15 nucleotides match TRBD2. Germline trimming cut 6 bases from V and 8 bases from J; bases unmatched to any gene: 5. The CDR3 loop spans 14 amino acids. From germline, CDR1 is SGHTA and CDR2 FQGNSA. The CDR3 DNA reads as TGTGCCAGCAGGCCGGGACTAGCGGGAGGACAGCAGTACTTC. This codes for CASRPGLAGGQQYF.

The rearrangement joins TRBV5-1 to TRBJ2-5; the D gene is possibly TRBD2 (6 bases). V was cut by 4 bases and J by 5 bases, with 18 bases left in between. The V gene's germline CDR1 is SGHRS and CDR2 YFSETQ. The CDR3 is 15 residues long. The CDR3 DNA sequence: TGCGCCAGCAGCACGGACGGCGGGGTGGGGGAGACCCAGTACTTC. Its protein is CASSTDGGVGETQYF. Drawing the rest from reference TRBV5-1 and TRBJ2-5, the complete variable domain is KAGVTQTPRYLIKTRGQQVTLSCSPISGHRSVSWYQQTPGQGLQFLFEYFSETQRNKGNFPGRFSGRQFSNSRSEMNVSTLELGDSALYLCASSTDGGVGETQYFGPGTRLLVL.

This clonotype was recorded at least ten times. The chain recombines TRBV6-5 with TRBJ1-2; no firm D call. The germline V and J ends were trimmed by 8 bases and 4 bases, with 8 bases remaining between them. The CDR3 has 11 amino acids. The germline gives CDR1 MNHEY, CDR2 SVGAGI. The CDR3 coding sequence is TGTGCCAGCGCCAGCGGCTATGGCTACACCTTC. Amino acids: CASASGYGYTF.

This chain connects TRBV3-1 to TRBJ1-1, with 7 nucleotides matching TRBD1. The CDR3 consists of 14 residues. The trim removed 3 bases at V and 4 bases at J, leaving 5 bases unmatched. Germline values: CDR1 LGHDT, CDR2 YNNKEL (reference sequence). CDR3 loop: CASSHRQGGTEAFF. Written as DNA, the CDR3 is TGTGCCAGCAGCCACAGACAGGGAGGCACTGAAGCTTTCTTT.

This clonotype was counted between two and nine times. CDR3 sequence reads: CSVEDPATGEQFF. The DNA of the CDR3 is TGCAGCGTTGAAGACCCCGCGACGGGAGAGCAGTTCTTC. The V and J genes are TRBV29-1 and TRBJ2-1; the D gene is possibly TRBD2 (5 bases). The CDR3 extends over 13 amino acids. V was trimmed by 0 bases and J by 10 bases, leaving 13 bases between them. Germline assignment: CDR1 SQVTM and CDR2 ANQGSEA.

V and J are TRBV5-5 and TRBJ2-1, with 9 nucleotides matching TRBD2. The length of the CDR3 is 16 residues. Unmatched junction bases numbered 5, after V lost 0 bases and J lost 4 bases. CDR1 is SGHKS and CDR2 is YYEKEE in the germline V gene (reference sequence). The CDR3 loop reads CASSLGNSGGYNEQFF. For the CDR3, the DNA is TGTGCCAGCAGCTTGGGTAATAGCGGGGGTTACAATGAGCAGTTCTTC.

This clonotype has just a few counts. This chain uses TRBV20-1 with TRBJ1-1, with D unclear. V was trimmed by 5 bases and J by 5 bases, leaving 9 bases between them. Germline lookup yields CDR1 DFQATT and CDR2 SNEGSKA (reference sequence). The CDR3 is 11 amino acids. The CDR3 DNA reads TGCAGTGCTGGGATTTATACTGAAGCTTTCTTT. Its protein product is CSAGIYTEAFF.

The chain joins TRBV9 to TRBJ2-4; 9 positions match TRBD1. With 3 bases clipped from V and 8 bases from J, the junction kept 9 bases outside the gene matches. The CDR3 covers 15 residues. Germline V gives CDR1 SGDLS, CDR2 YYNGEE. The CDR3 loop is CASSASGTGPDIQYF. CDR3 coding DNA: TGTGCCAGCAGCGCCTCCGGGACAGGGCCGGACATTCAGTACTTC. Together with reference TRBV9 and TRBJ2-4, the CDR3 gives the full variable domain: DSGVTQTPKHLITATGQRVTLRCSPRSGDLSVYWYQQSLDQGLQFLIQYYNGEERAKGNILERFSAQQFPDLHSELNLSSLELGDSALYFCASSASGTGPDIQYFGAGTRLSVL.

This clonotype was observed at least ten times. V and J are TRBV24-1 and TRBJ2-1; the match to TRBD1 covers 7 bases. V shed 4 bases and J 4 bases; nucleotides not matched to a gene: 9. CDR3 length equals 16 residues. The V gene's germline CDR1 is KGHDR and CDR2 SFDVKD. CDR3 sequence: CATSDRRDSKYNEQFF. DNA of the CDR3: TGTGCCACCAGTGACCGCCGGGACAGCAAATACAATGAGCAGTTCTTC.

This clonotype was counted between two and nine times. CDR3 loop: CASSYTAGQGTYNEQFF. CDR3 coding DNA: TGTGCCAGCAGTTACACCGCGGGACAAGGGACCTACAATGAGCAGTTCTTC. This chain links TRBV6-5 with TRBJ2-1; D may match TRBD1 or TRBD2 (6 bases each). The CDR3 extends over 17 amino acids. V lost 2 bases and J lost 2, with 16 bases in between. CDR1 is MNHEY and CDR2 is SVGAGI in the germline V gene.

The rearrangement uses TRBV27 and TRBJ1-1; D is unresolved. Germline CDR1 MNHEY, CDR2 SMNVEV (reference sequence). The CDR3 has 16 residues. Trimming shortened V by 4 bases and J by 5 bases, and 20 bases separated the two germline ends. In DNA form, the CDR3 reads TGTGCCAGCAGTTCCGAGTTAGGGCGCTACGGGACTGAAGCTTTCTTT. Its protein is CASSSELGRYGTEAFF.

The chain recombines TRBV9 with TRBJ1-1, with TRBD1 as a possible D gene (5 bases). Germline V gene lookup returns CDR1 SGDLS and CDR2 YYNGEE. The V and J ends lost 4 bases and 1 base respectively, with 11 bases between them. The length of the CDR3 is 14 residues. In DNA form, the CDR3 reads TGTGCCAGCAGCCGAGAAGGGGCGAACACTGAAGCTTTCTTT. Its translation: CASSREGANTEAFF.

In its sample, this clonotype was seen a few times. The chain couples TRBV6-5 to TRBJ2-7; maybe TRBD2 (6 bases). The V end lost 0 bases, the J end lost 2 bases, and 11 bases lay between the germline ends. CDR3 length equals 15 residues. Germline V gene sequence: CDR1 MNHEY, CDR2 SVGAGI. The CDR3 is CASSYSRELPYEQYF. In DNA, the CDR3 is TGTGCCAGCAGTTACTCACGGGAGCTCCCCTACGAGCAGTACTTC.

There are a few counts of this clonotype. The germline gene is not matched at one end of the junction; a read error may be the cause. The chain is built from TRBV10-3 and TRBJ2-7; unclear D gene. This CDR3 comprises 12 residues. Germline V gene sequence: CDR1 ENHRY, CDR2 SYGVKD. CDR3 amino acids: CAISAVNIPLNF. CDR3 DNA sequence: TGTGCCATCAGTGCGGTCAATATCCCGTTAAACTTC.